These T cell receptor beta chains were read from a single sample in a study of Graves' ophthalmopathy and Graves' hyperthyroidism. TCRdb recomputed calls from the multiplex PCR reads with MiXCR, one row per CDR3 protein. Of around 1,200,000 distinct CDR3 sequences in the sample, 35% to 45% are singletons; the top ten hold 8.5% to 14%. Input material: peripheral blood or thyroid tissue (not recorded which). These receptors all come from an adult man with Graves' hyperthyroidism. Each CDR3 is given with its conserved first and last residue. D genes are given only for firm matches. The size field is filled for only some rows; it gives once, few, many or a size class.

abundance	v_gene	d_gene	j_gene	CDR3nt	CDR3aa
many	TRBV10-2	-	TRBJ2-7	TGCGCCAGCACTGAGGGCCGGGGGATCTACGAGCAGTACTTC	CASTEGRGIYEQYF
-	TRBV7-9	-	TRBJ2-7	TGTGCCAGCAGCTTAGGCCTAGCGCAACTCTACGAGCAGTACTTC	CASSLGLAQLYEQYF
many	TRBV12-3/TRBV12-4	-	TRBJ2-7	TGTGCCAGCAGCCCCGGGAAGGAGCAGTACTTC	CASSPGKEQYF
many	TRBV29-1	-	TRBJ1-1	TGCAGCGTTGAGGCCAGATTGAACACTGAAGCTTTCTTT	CSVEARLNTEAFF
many	TRBV7-9	-	TRBJ1-6	TGTGCCAGCAGCGACCTGACAGCGGCCTATAATTCACCCCTCCACTTT	CASSDLTAAYNSPLHF
many	TRBV7-6	-	TRBJ1-6	TGTGCCAGCAGCTTGGCTGTACGGGACGGCTCCTATAATTCACCCCTCCACTTT	CASSLAVRDGSYNSPLHF
once	TRBV30	-	TRBJ2-7	TGTGCCTGGAACGGCGGGGTCTCCTACGAGCAGTACTTC	CAWNGGVSYEQYF
-	TRBV7-9	-	TRBJ2-5	TGTGCCAGCAGCTTTCAGGATAGCAGCACTGAAGAGACCCAGTACTTC	CASSFQDSSTEETQYF
-	TRBV25-1	-	TRBJ2-1	TGTGCCAGCAGTTTTTCGGGCCCCTCCTACAATGAGCAGTTCTTC	CASSFSGPSYNEQFF
many	TRBV12-3/TRBV12-4	-	TRBJ1-1	TGTGCCAGCAGTCCTGGTGTTGAAGCTTTCTTT	CASSPGVEAFF
many	TRBV7-2	-	TRBJ1-3	TGTGCCAGCAGCTTAGGTGGGATCAGCTCTGGAAACACCATATATTTT	CASSLGGISSGNTIYF
-	TRBV7-9	TRBD1	TRBJ1-2	TGTGCCAGCAGCCTAGACAGGGGCTCCGATGGCTACACCTTC	CASSLDRGSDGYTF
-	TRBV6-5	-	TRBJ1-2	TGTGCCAGCAGTTACTCACAGACTAACTATGGCTACACCTTC	CASSYSQTNYGYTF
many	TRBV5-8	TRBD1	TRBJ1-4	TGTGCCAGCAGCTTGGGGACAGGGAGAGGTGAAAAACTGTTTTTT	CASSLGTGRGEKLFF
once	TRBV18	-	TRBJ2-5	TGTGCCAGCTACATAACCCCCCAAGAGACCCAGTACTTC	CASYITPQETQYF
-	TRBV7-8	TRBD2	TRBJ2-7	TGTGCCAGCAGCTTAGCGGGACTAGCTACCATATTT	CASSLAGLATIF
-	TRBV10-3	-	TRBJ2-2	TGTGCCAGCAGTGACTACCCGTCGAACACCGGGGAGCTGTTTTTT	CASSDYPSNTGELFF
many	TRBV20-1	TRBD2	TRBJ2-7	TGCAGTGCTAGAGATCCCCAAGCTAGCGGGGGAGCGGGTGAGCAGTACTTC	CSARDPQASGGAGEQYF
-	TRBV10-3	-	TRBJ1-4	TGTGCCATCAGCCCTTCCGGAGGCGGGCGTGAAAAACTGTTTTTT	CAISPSGGGREKLFF
-	TRBV7-9	-	TRBJ2-7	TGTGCCAGCGCATCCGGGGCAGCTACAACCTACGAGCAGTACTTC	CASASGAATTYEQYF
once	TRBV20-1	-	TRBJ1-3	TGCAGTGCCGACACAGGGGGAAACACCATATATTTT	CSADTGGNTIYF
few	TRBV4-1	-	TRBJ1-5	TGCGCCAGCAGCCAAAACCAGCGCCAAGATCAGCCCCAGCATTTT	CASSQNQRQDQPQHF
many	TRBV20-1	-	TRBJ2-6	TGCAGTGCTAGAGATATTAGGACTGGGGCCAACGTCCTGACTTTC	CSARDIRTGANVLTF
many	TRBV10-3	-	TRBJ2-5	TGTGCCATCAGTCGACAGCTACAAGAGACCCAGTACTTC	CAISRQLQETQYF
many	TRBV20-1	TRBD2	TRBJ2-5	TGCAGTGCTATAGCGGGCGAGGAGACCCAGTACTTC	CSAIAGEETQYF
many	TRBV4-1	-	TRBJ2-5	TGCGCCAGCAGCCAGCGCCTAATCGAGACCCAGTACTTC	CASSQRLIETQYF
many	TRBV19	-	TRBJ1-6	TGTGCCAGTAGTATCGGGGGAAATTCACCCCTCCACTTT	CASSIGGNSPLHF
-	TRBV10-3	TRBD1	TRBJ1-4	TGTGCCGCCTGGACAGGGAGCAATGGTAAACTGTTTTTT	CAAWTGSNGKLFF
few	TRBV11-2	-	TRBJ2-7	TGTGCCAGCAGCTTGGCAGGGGCGGGCTACGAGCAGTACTTC	CASSLAGAGYEQYF
-	TRBV11-2	TRBD2	TRBJ2-2	TGTGCCAGCAGCTTATTTCAGACTAGCGGGAGGGCCGGTGGCACCGGGGAGCTGTTTTTT	CASSLFQTSGRAGGTGELFF